This T cell receptor beta chain was sequenced for a study of blood T cells in healthy people across ages. V was trimmed by 1 base and J by 3 bases, leaving 14 bases between them. The CDR3 is made up of 16 amino acids. Germline V gene sequence: CDR1 MGHDK, CDR2 SYGVNS. Using a J-beta primer mix together with a sample-barcoded 5' primer, a second PCR was run for roughly 7 to 12 cycles. MiXCR, applied by TCRdb to the 5' RACE reads, yields one record per CDR3 protein. The sample includes about 1.4 million distinct CDR3 sequences, 45% to 70% of them seen just once. Regarding the study as a whole: The recorded TCR beta diversity per million T cells decreased in a roughly linear manner with age.

Turning to this clonotype: Its matching antigen is unknown.

Source material: blood. The source of this sequence is a man between 18 and 35 years old in good health. This chain uses TRBV25-1 with TRBJ2-3, with D hard to call. Here the CDR3 DNA reads TGTGCCAGCAGTGAATTTGGCCAGGCCGGGACAGATACGCAGTATTTT. Residues: CASSEFGQAGTDTQYF.